A single sample gave rise to the 9 T cell receptor beta chains below, sequenced in a study of T cell repertoires in cytomegalovirus infection. MiXCR was run by TCRdb on the reads, yielding one entry per CDR3 protein. The sample holds 510,000 or so distinct CDR3 sequences; about 30% are singletons and the top ten take about 13%. Material: PBMCs. The receptors stem from a human donor in good health (CMV status not recorded). Some clones in this sample may be carry-over from other donors' samples.

The rearrangement joins TRBV27 to TRBJ2-6; 11 bases are shared with TRBD2. Germline V gives CDR1 MNHEY, CDR2 SMNVEV (reference sequence). Trimming at V came to 3 bases and at J to 1 base, leaving 14 bases not matched to a gene. The CDR3 contains 21 residues. CDR3 in amino acids: CASSFLTSGSFGISGANVLTF. CDR3 sequence (DNA): TGTGCCAGCAGTTTCCTCACTAGCGGGAGTTTTGGGATATCTGGGGCCAACGTCCTGACTTTC.

The chain carries TRBV6-1 and TRBJ1-1; TRBD1 is a possible D gene (5 bases). CDR1 is MNHNS and CDR2 is SASEGT in the germline V gene. CDR3 length equals 17 residues. The V and J ends lost 0 bases and 6 bases respectively, with 20 bases between them. The CDR3 bases are TGTGCCAGCAGTGAAGCAGGATGGGGCAGGACCTTCGCTGAAGCTTTCTTT. Protein sequence: CASSEAGWGRTFAEAFF.

The chain has TRBV2 and TRBJ2-2; TRBD1 aligns across 7 bases. The CDR3 extends over 16 amino acids. Per germline, CDR1 SNHLY and CDR2 FYNNEI. The V and J ends lost 7 bases and 1 base, in that order; junction bases with no gene match: 9. CDR3: CASKRGTAGNTGELFF. The CDR3 DNA reads TGTGCCAGCAAAAGAGGGACAGCCGGGAACACCGGGGAGCTGTTTTTT. Drawing the rest from reference TRBV2 and TRBJ2-2, the complete variable domain is EPEVTQTPSHQVTQMGQEVILRCVPISNHLYFYWYRQILGQKVEFLVSFYNNEISEKSEIFDDQFSVERPDGSNFTLKIRSTKLEDSAMYFCASKRGTAGNTGELFFGEGSRLTVL.

This chain joins TRBV20-1 and TRBJ1-6; D might be TRBD1 (6 bases). CDR1 and CDR2 (germline): DFQATT, SNEGSKA (reference sequence). This CDR3 comprises 15 residues. V lost 1 base and J 10 bases, leaving 17 bases between the germline ends. CDR3 in amino acids: CSARGVGGPKSPLHF. CDR3 coding DNA: TGCAGTGCTAGAGGGGTCGGGGGGCCTAAATCACCCCTCCACTTT.

The gene calls are TRBV4-3 and TRBJ2-5, with a weak D call TRBD2 (5 bases). The CDR3 has 15 amino acids. Germline V CDR1 and CDR2: LGHNA, YSLEER. The V gene lost 3 bases and the J gene lost 0 bases, with 11 bases spanning the gap. This CDR3 reads CASSHPPGYQETQYF. The CDR3 region has the DNA TGCGCCAGCAGCCACCCACCGGGATACCAAGAGACCCAGTACTTC.

The chain links TRBV12-3 or TRBV12-4 to TRBJ1-6, with D unresolved. The CDR3 runs 12 residues. V was cut by 7 bases and J by 7 bases, with 8 bases left in between. CDR3 in amino acids: CASTLHNSPLHF. CDR3 bases: TGTGCCAGCACCTTACACAATTCACCCCTCCACTTT.

V gene TRBV20-1 combines with J gene TRBJ2-3; D gene uncertain. Trimming removed 0 bases from V and 2 bases from J, with 6 bases in between. The CDR3 covers 13 residues. CDR1 is DFQATT, CDR2 SNEGSKA, per germline (reference sequence). CDR3 in DNA: TGCAGTGCTAGAGACCCGAACACAGATACGCAGTATTTT. Protein: CSARDPNTDTQYF.

The chain employs TRBV6-6 and TRBJ2-3; D is undetermined. The CDR3 sequence is 14 residues long. Trimming took off 7 bases at V and 5 bases at J, with 16 bases between the two ends. The germline V gene encodes CDR1 MNHNY and CDR2 SVGAGI (reference sequence). CDR3 sequence reads: CASTYNPLGDTQYF. For the CDR3, the DNA is TGTGCCAGCACCTACAACCCCCTTGGAGATACGCAGTATTTT.

The chain joins TRBV18 to TRBJ2-7, with D perhaps matching TRBD2 (6 bases). The V gene's germline CDR1 is KGHSH and CDR2 LQKENI. V lost 2 bases, J lost 4 bases, and 15 bases lay in between. This CDR3 spans 15 amino acids. This CDR3 reads CASSPDITGVYEQYV. Here the CDR3 DNA reads TGTGCCAGCTCACCAGATATAACGGGAGTATACGAGCAGTACGTC.